Listed below are T cell receptor beta chains from one sample, sequenced in a study of shared clonotypes between healthy human individuals. TCRdb's table, derived via immunoSEQ multiplex PCR, lists solely in-frame clones and lacks some. In the table there are around 690,000 clones, about 90% of which are singletons. The specimen was memory CD8+ T cells from PBMCs. The receptors come from a man younger than 35 in good health. Some clones in this sample may be carry-over from other donors' samples. The CDR3 runs from the conserved cysteine through the conserved F or W. A D gene is named only where the DNA matches it firmly. A clone size is listed for some rows: how often the clone was seen (once, few, many), or a class if it is expanded.

CDR3aa: CASSQGLSSYEQYF
CDR3nt: TGTGCCAGCAGTCAGGGACTGAGCTCCTACGAGCAGTACTTC
abundance: .
v_gene: TRBV6-5
j_gene: TRBJ2-7
d_gene: .

CDR3aa: CASSYKLAGGSNEQFF
CDR3nt: TGTGCCAGCAGTTATAAACTAGCGGGAGGGTCAAATGAGCAGTTCTTC
abundance: once
v_gene: TRBV6-4
j_gene: TRBJ2-1
d_gene: TRBD2

CDR3aa: CASSVASGTGAMNTEAFF
CDR3nt: TGCGCCAGCAGCGTAGCATCCGGGACAGGGGCGATGAACACTGAAGCTTTCTTT
abundance: .
v_gene: TRBV4-1
j_gene: TRBJ1-1
d_gene: TRBD1

CDR3aa: CASSLVPLAAVTTDTQYF
CDR3nt: TGTGCCAGCAGCTTGGTTCCCCTAGCAGCAGTAACCACAGATACGCAGTATTTT
abundance: .
v_gene: TRBV5-4
j_gene: TRBJ2-3
d_gene: .

CDR3aa: CATLRTSGSSYEQFF
CDR3nt: TGTGCCACCCTTAGAACTAGCGGGAGTAGCTATGAGCAGTTCTTC
abundance: .
v_gene: TRBV15
j_gene: TRBJ2-1
d_gene: TRBD2

CDR3aa: CASSLYGTDTDTQYF
CDR3nt: TGTGCCAGCAGCCTCTACGGGACAGACACAGATACGCAGTATTTT
abundance: .
v_gene: TRBV11-2
j_gene: TRBJ2-3
d_gene: TRBD1

CDR3aa: CASSLGRGRNGPYGYTF
CDR3nt: TGTGCCAGCAGCTTAGGGAGGGGGCGAAATGGCCCCTATGGCTACACCTTC
abundance: .
v_gene: TRBV7-8
j_gene: TRBJ1-2
d_gene: TRBD1

CDR3aa: CASSRPGLANNEQFF
CDR3nt: TGTGCCAGCAGCCGACCGGGACTAGCGAACAATGAGCAGTTCTTC
abundance: .
v_gene: TRBV7-8
j_gene: TRBJ2-1
d_gene: TRBD2

CDR3aa: CASSLAYSSYNEQFF
CDR3nt: TGTGCCAGCAGCTTAGCGTATAGCTCCTACAATGAGCAGTTCTTC
abundance: .
v_gene: TRBV7-8
j_gene: TRBJ2-1
d_gene: .

CDR3aa: CASSLIIGYGGVNTEAFF
CDR3nt: TGTGCCAGCAGCTTGATCATAGGCTATGGAGGAGTGAACACTGAAGCTTTCTTT
abundance: .
v_gene: TRBV5-5
j_gene: TRBJ1-1
d_gene: .

CDR3aa: CASSLEARSNEQFF
CDR3nt: TGTGCCAGCAGCTTAGAAGCTAGGTCGAATGAGCAGTTCTTC
abundance: .
v_gene: TRBV7-9
j_gene: TRBJ2-1
d_gene: .

CDR3aa: CASSPIYDRYNEQFF
CDR3nt: TGTGCCAGCAGTCCCATATACGACAGGTACAATGAGCAGTTCTTC
abundance: .
v_gene: TRBV27
j_gene: TRBJ2-1
d_gene: .

CDR3aa: CASSSGPGLALIYEQYF
CDR3nt: TGTGCCAGCAGCTCCGGCCCCGGACTAGCCTTGATCTACGAGCAGTACTTC
abundance: .
v_gene: TRBV9
j_gene: TRBJ2-7
d_gene: TRBD2

CDR3aa: CASSQGPTSGSEQYF
CDR3nt: TGCGCCAGCAGCCAAGGGCCGACTAGCGGGAGTGAACAGTACTTC
abundance: .
v_gene: TRBV4-1
j_gene: TRBJ2-7
d_gene: TRBD2

CDR3aa: CASSLRRGEGTEAFF
CDR3nt: TGTGCCAGCAGCCTAAGACGGGGGGAAGGCACTGAAGCTTTCTTT
abundance: .
v_gene: TRBV5-8
j_gene: TRBJ1-1
d_gene: .

CDR3aa: CASSLGTVYEQYF
CDR3nt: TGTGCCAGCAGCTTAGGGACAGTCTACGAGCAGTACTTC
abundance: .
v_gene: TRBV7-9
j_gene: TRBJ2-7
d_gene: .

CDR3aa: CASSLSPTGYFYEQYF
CDR3nt: TGTGCCAGCAGTCTGTCCCCGACAGGCTACTTCTACGAGCAGTACTTC
abundance: .
v_gene: TRBV5-5
j_gene: TRBJ2-7
d_gene: .

CDR3aa: CASSMGTPRAYEQYF
CDR3nt: TGTGCCAGTAGTATGGGGACACCGAGGGCCTACGAGCAGTACTTC
abundance: .
v_gene: TRBV19
j_gene: TRBJ2-7
d_gene: .

CDR3aa: CASSSDRATQYF
CDR3nt: TGTGCCAGCAGCTCGGACAGAGCGACCCAGTACTTC
abundance: .
v_gene: TRBV6-6
j_gene: TRBJ2-5
d_gene: .

CDR3aa: CASSFGARYEQYF
CDR3nt: TGTGCCAGCAGCTTCGGGGCACGCTACGAGCAGTACTTC
abundance: .
v_gene: TRBV7-2
j_gene: TRBJ2-7
d_gene: .

CDR3aa: CASSFSPSGNTIYF
CDR3nt: TGTGCCAGCAGCTTCTCGCCGTCTGGAAACACCATATATTTT
abundance: .
v_gene: TRBV7-9
j_gene: TRBJ1-3
d_gene: .

CDR3aa: CASSQGAGARTEAFF
CDR3nt: TGCGCCAGCAGCCAAGGGGCGGGGGCGCGTACTGAAGCTTTCTTT
abundance: .
v_gene: TRBV4-1
j_gene: TRBJ1-1
d_gene: .

CDR3aa: CAISEPGPQVGFNIQYF
CDR3nt: TGTGCCATCAGTGAGCCGGGACCGCAGGTGGGGTTCAACATTCAGTACTTC
abundance: .
v_gene: TRBV10-3
j_gene: TRBJ2-4
d_gene: .